These 22 T cell receptor beta chains came from one sample sequenced in a study of blood T cell repertoires in COVID-19. Measured with immunoSEQ multiplex PCR; TCRdb has only the in-frame clones, and not every one. The table records approximately 240,000 clones, about 90% of them present only once. Material for sequencing was PBMCs or T cells enriched from blood (not recorded which). The receptor set was obtained from a woman younger than 30 who had recovered from COVID-19.

This clone turned up a few times. The chain is built from TRBV15 and TRBJ2-1, with 9 positions matching TRBD2. This CDR3 is 15 amino acids long. Germline lookup yields CDR1 LNHNV and CDR2 YYDKDF (reference sequence). V was clipped by 5 bases and J by 5 bases; unmatched bases: 7. CDR3 sequence reads: CATSDSTSGDNEQFF. In nucleotides, the CDR3 is TGTGCCACCAGCGACTCGACTAGCGGAGACAATGAGCAGTTCTTC.

The genes are TRBV6-6 and TRBJ1-3, with D uncertain. Germline loops: CDR1 MNHNY, CDR2 SVGAGI (reference sequence). Trimming left V 5 bases short and J 4 bases short, with 6 bases between. This CDR3 has 12 residues. The CDR3 nucleotides read TGTGCCAGCAGTAAAGAGGGAAACACCATATATTTT. Translated: CASSKEGNTIYF.

This clone has just one count. The chain couples TRBV7-3 to TRBJ2-2, with 9 positions matching TRBD2. The germline V gene encodes CDR1 SGHTA and CDR2 FQGTGA. The trim removed 5 bases at V and 4 bases at J, leaving 26 bases unmatched. The CDR3 runs 22 residues. The CDR3 DNA is TGTGCCAGCAGCGCTCGAGTCGGATATCCCAGGCCAGCGGGGGGTCCCACCGGGGAGCTGTTTTTT. Its protein product is CASSARVGYPRPAGGPTGELFF.

This rearrangement joins TRBV10-2 to TRBJ2-3; a weak D match, TRBD1 (6 bases). The CDR3 has 17 amino acids. Germline values: CDR1 WSHSY, CDR2 SAAADI. Trimming took 7 bases from V and 1 from J, leaving 21 bases between them. The CDR3 DNA is TGCGCCAGCAACCCTACCCAGGGGCCTGTAGGCACAGATACGCAGTATTTT. It translates to CASNPTQGPVGTDTQYF.

In its sample, this clone was seen a few times. The chain recombines TRBV5-6 with TRBJ2-7; possibly TRBD2 for D (5 bases). V was shortened by 2 bases and J by 7 bases, with 13 bases between the two germline ends. CDR3 size: 13 residues. Germline-derived CDR1 and CDR2 are SGHDT and YYEEEE. This CDR3 reads CASSFLTTGEQYF. The CDR3, as DNA: TGTGCCAGCAGCTTCCTGACCACGGGGGAGCAGTACTTC.

This clone showed up just a few times. The chain is built from TRBV6-1 and TRBJ1-2; D gene uncertain. The ends were cut back, 2 bases at V and 3 bases at J, with 13 bases in the middle. CDR1 is MNHNS and CDR2 is SASEGT in the germline V gene. The CDR3 runs 15 residues. CDR3 DNA sequence: TGTGCCAGCAGTGAATCCCCCACTCCCTACTATGGCTACACCTTC. Amino acids: CASSESPTPYYGYTF.

The rearrangement joins TRBV6-5 to TRBJ2-4; D is ambiguous. V shed 5 bases and J shed 1 base, with 9 bases lying between them. CDR1 and CDR2 from the germline V gene are MNHEY and SVGAGI. The CDR3 has 14 residues. CDR3 nucleotides: TGTGCCAGCAGTCCAATGCAGGCCAAAAACATTCAGTACTTC. This translates into CASSPMQAKNIQYF.

The chain combines TRBV28 with TRBJ1-6, with D hard to call. The V gene's germline CDR1 is MDHEN and CDR2 SYDVKM. CDR3 size: 12 residues. The ends were cut back, 3 bases at V and 15 bases at J, with 12 bases in the middle. CDR3 amino acids: CASSFSLEGLHF. CDR3 coding DNA: TGTGCCAGCAGTTTCTCCCTTGAGGGCCTCCACTTT.

The chain employs TRBV10-3 and TRBJ2-7, with 8 bases fitting TRBD1. The ends lost 10 bases at V and 0 bases at J; junction bases unmatched: 8. Germline lookup yields CDR1 ENHRY and CDR2 SYGVKD. This CDR3 has 14 amino acids. Here the CDR3 DNA reads TGTGCCACTAAGACAGGGGTAGCCTCCTACGAGCAGTACTTC. Its protein product is CATKTGVASYEQYF.

The rearrangement joins TRBV5-5 to TRBJ1-2; TRBD1 matches 7 bases. Germline V CDR1 and CDR2: SGHKS, YYEKEE (reference sequence). The V and J ends lost 4 bases and 7 bases, in that order; junction bases with no gene match: 7. The CDR3 has 13 amino acids. CDR3 in DNA: TGTGCCAGCAGCCCCAGACAGGGTTTTGGCTACACCTTC. Amino acids: CASSPRQGFGYTF.

The chain has TRBV25-1 and TRBJ2-7, with TRBD1 identical over 11 bases. Germline V lookup: CDR1 MGHDK, CDR2 SYGVNS. The CDR3 length is 17 residues. V was clipped by 4 bases and J by 5 bases; unmatched bases: 13. The CDR3 sequence: CASSGSRGQGVWDEQYF. The CDR3 nucleotides are TGTGCCAGCAGTGGTAGCCGGGGACAGGGGGTATGGGACGAGCAGTACTTC.

This rearrangement joins TRBV19 to TRBJ2-5; D not certain. CDR3 length: 13 residues. The V end lost 6 bases, the J end lost 1 base, and 9 bases lay between the germline ends. CDR1 and CDR2 from the germline V gene are LNHDA and SQIVND (reference sequence). CDR3 residues: CASRQQPQETQYF. As DNA, the CDR3 is TGTGCCAGTAGACAGCAACCCCAAGAGACCCAGTACTTC.

This clone was seen once. The chain is built from TRBV5-1 and TRBJ1-3, with 9 bases fitting TRBD1. This CDR3 spans 18 amino acids. J was trimmed by 0 bases and V by 3 bases; bases with no gene match: 10. CDR1 and CDR2 from the germline V gene are SGHRS and YFSETQ. The DNA for the CDR3 is TGCGCCAGCAGCTCCCTGCCGACAGGGGGTAACTCTGGAAACACCATATATTTT. It yields the protein CASSSLPTGGNSGNTIYF.

This chain connects TRBV15 to TRBJ2-7, with a weak D call TRBD1 (5 bases). V shed 0 bases and J shed 0 bases, with 9 bases lying between them. The CDR3 loop spans 15 amino acids. Germline values: CDR1 LNHNV, CDR2 YYDKDF (reference sequence). DNA of the CDR3: TGTGCCACCAGCAGAGAAACAGGCGGCTCCTACGAGCAGTACTTC. Protein product: CATSRETGGSYEQYF. Supplemented by reference TRBV15 and TRBJ2-7, the full variable domain reads DAMVIQNPRYQVTQFGKPVTLSCSQTLNHNVMYWYQQKSSQAPKLLFHYYDKDFNNEADTPDNFQSRRPNTSFCFLDIRSPGLGDTAMYLCATSRETGGSYEQYFGPGTRLTVT.

The rearrangement uses TRBV5-5 and TRBJ2-5; possibly TRBD1 for D (5 bases). Germline CDR1 and CDR2: SGHKS and YYEKEE (reference sequence). The CDR3 loop spans 13 amino acids. The ends were cut back, 2 bases at V and 4 bases at J, with 9 bases in the middle. The CDR3 loop is CASSFDSRETQYF. The CDR3 DNA reads as TGTGCCAGCAGCTTTGACAGTCGAGAGACCCAGTACTTC.

The V and J genes are TRBV18 and TRBJ2-6; TRBD1 is a possible D gene (5 bases). This CDR3 is 17 amino acids long. From germline, CDR1 is KGHSH and CDR2 LQKENI. Deletions cut 3 bases from V and 4 bases from J, with 16 bases between. The CDR3 sequence: CASSPAGPGAGANVLTF. CDR3 nucleotide sequence: TGTGCCAGCTCACCCGCAGGGCCTGGGGCCGGGGCCAACGTCCTGACTTTC.

Here the CDR3 reads CASTVAPTSLSGELFF. For the CDR3, the DNA is TGTGCCAGCACCGTGGCCCCGACTAGCTTGTCCGGGGAGCTGTTTTTT. This chain joins TRBV9 and TRBJ2-2, with 7 bases that match TRBD2. CDR3 length: 16 amino acids. After removal of 6 bases from V and 6 bases from J, the junction contained 14 bases not matched to a gene. CDR1 SGDLS and CDR2 YYNGEE come from the germline V gene.

The chain joins TRBV7-3 to TRBJ2-1; 8 bases line up with TRBD2. The V and J ends lost 6 bases and 5 bases, in that order; junction bases with no gene match: 9. The CDR3 spans 15 residues. Germline CDR1 is SGHTA and CDR2 is FQGTGA. Written as DNA, the CDR3 is TGTGCCAGCAGGGTCACTAGCGGAGGTAACAATGAGCAGTTCTTC. This translates into CASRVTSGGNNEQFF.

The rearrangement joins TRBV14 to TRBJ1-5; D uncertain. Germline CDR1 SGHDN, CDR2 FVKESK. The CDR3 is made up of 14 amino acids. V was pared by 1 base and J by 5 bases, with 9 bases between. The CDR3 region is CASSQGTGYQPQHF. The CDR3 DNA reads as TGTGCCAGCAGCCAAGGAACGGGGTATCAGCCCCAGCATTTT.

The rearrangement uses TRBV11-3 and TRBJ1-1; D uncertain. Trimming removed 7 bases from V and 4 bases from J, with 13 bases in between. Germline loops: CDR1 SGHNT, CDR2 YENEEA. There are 13 residues in the CDR3. The CDR3 bases are TGTGCCAGCACCTCCCCCCTGTTCACTGAAGCTTTCTTT. Translation gives CASTSPLFTEAFF.

This clone was picked up a small number of times. The J gene is TRBJ2-1, the V gene TRBV7-9; 9 nucleotides align to TRBD2. The CDR3 covers 17 residues. V shed 4 bases and J 0 bases; nucleotides not matched to a gene: 7. Germline V lookup: CDR1 SEHNR, CDR2 FQNEAQ (reference sequence). The CDR3 region is CASSSKSSGSSYNEQFF. For the CDR3, the DNA is TGTGCCAGCAGCTCAAAGAGTAGCGGGAGCTCCTACAATGAGCAGTTCTTC. Based on the CDR3 plus reference TRBV7-9 and TRBJ2-1, the full variable domain is DTGVSQNPRHKITKRGQNVTFRCDPISEHNRLYWYRQTLGQGPEFLTYFQNEAQLEKSRLLSDRFSAERPKGSFSTLEIQRTEQGDSAMYLCASSSKSSGSSYNEQFFGPGTRLTVL.

The chain employs TRBV28 and TRBJ1-1; 7 positions match TRBD1. Germline assignment: CDR1 MDHEN and CDR2 SYDVKM. The ends lost 2 bases at V and 0 bases at J; junction bases unmatched: 6. This CDR3 contains 16 residues. CDR3: CASSLGAGQMNTEAFF. For the CDR3, the DNA is TGTGCCAGCAGTTTAGGGGCGGGACAGATGAACACTGAAGCTTTCTTT.